This TCR beta chain emerged from a study of beta chain features in type 1 diabetes. Study-wide findings and caveats: Individuals with type 1 diabetes displayed fewer insertions and more deletions at VDJ junctions.

Sequenced material consisted of expressed TCRB transcripts (all of the isolated RNA was reverse transcribed). TCRdb keeps only in-frame clones here, not all; method: immunoSEQ multiplex PCR. Among under 90,000 clones listed, roughly 31% were seen once. Sampling consisted of one heparinised blood draw per donor, averaging around 120 mL. Remarks on this clone: Antigen: not known.

J lost 4 bases, V lost 4 bases, and 8 bases had no gene match. The germline V gene encodes CDR1 GTSNPN and CDR2 SVGIG (reference sequence). The CDR3 covers 14 residues. The source is a woman younger than 35 in good health. The genes are TRBV30 and TRBJ1-2; 8 positions agree with TRBD1. Source material: stem cell memory CD4+ T cells from blood. CDR3 amino acids: CAWNPGGPVYGYTF. Here the CDR3 DNA reads TGTGCCTGGAACCCAGGGGGCCCTGTCTATGGCTACACCTTC.